This T cell receptor (beta chain) was observed in a study of blood T cell repertoires in COVID-19. Study processing details: Quantification of nucleated cells was approximated via reference gene primer amplification. This table comes from immunoSEQ multiplex PCR, and its TCRdb copy is limited to in-frame clones, with some not included. V and J calls and clone size come straight from that table; D and trimming were deduced from the DNA. The sample shows about 260,000 clones, about nine tenths of them seen only once. The V segment lost 2 bases and the J segment 0 bases; nucleotides outside the gene matches: 13. This CDR3 spans 20 amino acids. Germline CDR1 reads LNHDA; CDR2 reads SQIVND (reference sequence).

Input material: peripheral blood. The sequence derives from a woman aged 45-65 years who had recovered from COVID-19. The J gene is TRBJ2-1, the V gene TRBV19; 10 bases line up with TRBD2. The DNA of the CDR3 is TGTGCCAGTAGTATATTTTTAGAGGGAGCGGGGGGGAGCTCCTACAATGAGCAGTTCTTC. Encoded protein: CASSIFLEGAGGSSYNEQFF.